The T cell receptor (beta chain) described here comes from a study of control samples from healthy donors and cancer patients. The protocol was immunoSEQ multiplex PCR, while the TCRdb copy is restricted to in-frame clones and leaves out a portion. The data contain about 160,000 clones, about 94% of them singletons. Trimming pared 2 bases from V and 0 bases from J, leaving 11 bases between. The CDR3 runs to 16 residues. The V gene's germline CDR1 is MNHNY and CDR2 SVGAGI (reference sequence). V and J are TRBV6-6 and TRBJ1-3; maybe TRBD1 (5 bases). The clonotype originates from a man in his fifties or sixties with colorectal cancer. The sequenced sample was PBMCs. The CDR3 region is CASSYGAGSSGNTIYF. For the CDR3, the DNA is TGTGCCAGCAGTTACGGGGCAGGTAGCTCTGGAAACACCATATATTTT.